This TCR beta chain was sequenced during a study of T-cell reconstitution after alpha-beta-depleted transplantation in children. This clonotype was detected ten times or more. A TCRbeta library incorporating unique molecular identifiers was prepared. Using its own MiXCR run on the PCR reads, TCRdb lists one record per CDR3 protein. The table includes 200,000 to 250,000 distinct CDR3 sequences, around 9.5% detected once. The CDR3 spans 12 residues. V lost 1 base to trimming and J lost 3 bases, with 7 bases between them. The germline V gene encodes CDR1 SQVTM and CDR2 ANQGSEA. This TCR was recovered from a human donor who donated a stem cell graft to a child with acute lymphoblastic leukemia. This sequence joins TRBV29-1 and TRBJ2-7; no reliable D call. The specimen comprised PBMCs from the stem cell graft donor, sampled from the stem cell graft. The CDR3, as DNA: TGCAGCGTTGAAGTTGGTGGCTACGAGCAGTACTTC. Translating gives CSVEVGGYEQYF.